This T cell receptor beta chain was identified in a study of graft-versus-host responses after intestinal transplantation. The wider study: Multivisceral, liver-intestinal, or isolated intestinal transplants were performed in recipients. All of the recipients had induction that used anti-thymocyte globulin, then tacrolimus and steroids for 2 to 3 years.

Profiling relied on immunoSEQ multiplex PCR, and the TCRdb table lists in-frame clones only, not all of them. Among about 94,000 clones, roughly 90% were seen once, and the ten largest hold around 0.49%. The germline CDR1 and CDR2 sequences are SGHRS and YFSETQ. This CDR3 comprises 17 residues. V was cut by 4 bases and J by 3 bases, with 19 bases left in between. Of note for this clone: As yet, its antigen is unknown.

The clonotype comes from a human donor who received an intestinal transplant. The sequenced sample was unstimulated CD8+ T cells sorted from spleen or lymph node cells, obtained before intestinal transplant. This sequence joins TRBV5-1 and TRBJ2-2, with D tentatively TRBD1 (5 bases). This CDR3 reads CASSPTAGRVDTGELFF. The CDR3 DNA reads TGCGCCAGCAGCCCGACAGCTGGCAGGGTAGACACCGGGGAGCTGTTTTTT.